Shown below are 15 T cell receptor beta chains from a single sample sequenced in a study of PD-1 blockade in classical Hodgkin lymphoma. Assay used: immunoSEQ multiplex PCR; TCRdb lists only in-frame clones, some missing. In the table there are about 64,000 clones, less than 95% of which are singletons. Documented time point: cycle 4 day 1 (C4D1), after six to seven weeks of nivolumab. No patient escaped relapse after autologous stem cell transplantation, and brentuximab vedotin exposure varied. The specimen was peripheral blood mononuclear cells (PBMCs), collected before the fourth cycle of nivolumab. The receptors were gathered from a human donor with classical Hodgkin lymphoma.

The rearrangement uses TRBV11-2 and TRBJ2-7, with D uncertain. The V gene lost 1 base and the J gene lost 0 bases, with 10 bases spanning the gap. CDR3 length: 15 residues. Germline V lookup: CDR1 SGHAT, CDR2 FQNNGV. The CDR3 DNA reads TGTGCCAGCAGCTTAGGAGGCAGCTACTCCTACGAGCAGTACTTC. Translation gives CASSLGGSYSYEQYF.

In DNA, the CDR3 is TGTGCCAGCAGCCCCGGGACTAGAGGGCCCGGGGAGCTGTTTTTT. Amino acids: CASSPGTRGPGELFF. This rearrangement joins TRBV7-9 to TRBJ2-2; 8 bases match TRBD2. The CDR3 has 15 residues. Per germline, CDR1 SEHNR and CDR2 FQNEAQ (reference sequence). The trim removed 5 bases at V and 6 bases at J, leaving 8 bases unmatched. Using reference TRBV7-9 and TRBJ2-2 for the parts outside the CDR3, the full variable domain is DTGVSQNPRHKITKRGQNVTFRCDPISEHNRLYWYRQTLGQGPEFLTYFQNEAQLEKSRLLSDRFSAERPKGSFSTLEIQRTEQGDSAMYLCASSPGTRGPGELFFGEGSRLTVL.

The CDR3 DNA reads TGTGCCAGCAGCTTAGGTGGGGGAGGGGAAGCCTATGGCTACACCTTC. Encoded protein: CASSLGGGGEAYGYTF. The chain recombines TRBV13 with TRBJ1-2; D is perhaps TRBD1 (5 bases). The germline gives CDR1 PRHDT, CDR2 FYEKMQ (reference sequence). Deletions cut 0 bases from V and 4 bases from J, with 15 bases between. The CDR3 is 16 amino acids.

V is TRBV27 and J is TRBJ2-1; 8 nucleotides agree with TRBD1. Germline V gene sequence: CDR1 MNHEY, CDR2 SMNVEV (reference sequence). CDR3 length equals 15 residues. Trimming cost V 9 bases and J 4 bases; bases outside gene matches: 11. The chain's CDR3 is CASHPGGTLYNEQFF. CDR3 coding DNA: TGTGCCAGTCATCCAGGGGGCACCCTATACAATGAGCAGTTCTTC.

This sequence joins TRBV6-1 and TRBJ2-6; a possible D gene is TRBD1 (5 bases). This CDR3 region has 17 residues. Trimming took off 4 bases at V and 5 bases at J, with 18 bases between the two ends. The V gene's germline CDR1 is MNHNS and CDR2 SASEGT. CDR3 DNA: TGTGCCAGCAGTGTTACAGGATCCGCTCTAAGGGCCAACGTCCTGACTTTC. This translates into CASSVTGSALRANVLTF.

This clone came up a few times. V gene TRBV27 combines with J gene TRBJ2-3; D gene unclear. Germline V lookup: CDR1 MNHEY, CDR2 SMNVEV (reference sequence). V shed 8 bases and J shed 4 bases, with 13 bases lying between them. The CDR3 covers 13 residues. Written as DNA, the CDR3 is TGTGCCAGCGGGAAACAGACTTCAGATACGCAGTATTTT. This codes for CASGKQTSDTQYF.

This chain connects TRBV28 to TRBJ1-1; 7 bases map to TRBD1. The CDR3 contains 12 residues. The junction had 7 bases not matched to a gene; V was cut back by 5 bases and J by 10 bases. Looked up from germline, CDR1 is MDHEN and CDR2 is SYDVKM. The CDR3 protein is CASSLNRGTAFF. The CDR3 region has the DNA TGTGCCAGCAGTCTAAACAGGGGAACAGCTTTCTTT.

J is TRBJ2-7 and V is TRBV11-2, with D hard to call. The CDR3 contains 15 residues. V lost 0 bases to trimming and J lost 4 bases, with 13 bases between them. CDR1 and CDR2 (germline): SGHAT, FQNNGV. Written as DNA, the CDR3 is TGTGCCAGCAGCTTAGAACAGAACCCATCATACGAGCAGTACTTC. Encoded protein: CASSLEQNPSYEQYF.

The chain combines TRBV6-5 with TRBJ2-1; 7 bases align to TRBD2. Germline assignment: CDR1 MNHEY and CDR2 SVGAGI. After removal of 4 bases from V and 6 bases from J, the junction contained 3 bases not matched to a gene. The length of the CDR3 is 13 residues. CDR3 DNA: TGTGCCAGCAGTTGGGACTACTTCAATGAGCAGTTCTTC. Translating gives CASSWDYFNEQFF.

This chain joins TRBV28 and TRBJ1-1, with D possibly TRBD1 on 5 matching bases. Germline V lookup: CDR1 MDHEN, CDR2 SYDVKM. There are 14 residues in the CDR3. Deletions cut 5 bases from V and 6 bases from J, with 16 bases between. CDR3 sequence reads: CASSPAGEVAEAFF. CDR3 DNA: TGTGCCAGCAGTCCTGCGGGGGAAGTTGCTGAAGCTTTCTTT.

This rearrangement joins TRBV30 to TRBJ1-2; D gene uncertain. Trimming took off 1 base at V and 2 bases at J, with 11 bases between the two ends. Germline lookup yields CDR1 GTSNPN and CDR2 SVGIG (reference sequence). This CDR3 has 14 residues. The CDR3 region is CAWSEGRRNYGYTF. CDR3 nucleotide sequence: TGTGCCTGGAGTGAAGGACGGAGAAACTATGGCTACACCTTC.

The chain recombines TRBV5-1 with TRBJ2-1; a possible D gene is TRBD2 (5 bases). CDR3 length equals 13 residues. V was shortened by 4 bases and J by 6 bases, with 11 bases between the two germline ends. The germline gives CDR1 SGHRS, CDR2 YFSETQ. The CDR3 spells CASSEETSNEQFF. The CDR3 nucleotides are TGCGCCAGCAGCGAGGAAACTAGCAATGAGCAGTTCTTC. The full variable domain, completed using reference TRBV5-1 and TRBJ2-1, is KAGVTQTPRYLIKTRGQQVTLSCSPISGHRSVSWYQQTPGQGLQFLFEYFSETQRNKGNFPGRFSGRQFSNSRSEMNVSTLELGDSALYLCASSEETSNEQFFGPGTRLTVL.

This chain joins TRBV20-1 and TRBJ2-3; no clear D. V was cut by 3 bases and J by 3 bases, with 4 bases left in between. Germline CDR1 reads DFQATT; CDR2 reads SNEGSKA (reference sequence). This CDR3 is 11 amino acids long. In DNA, the CDR3 is TGCAGTGCTAGCACGACAGATACGCAGTATTTT. Translating it yields CSASTTDTQYF.

The chain combines TRBV19 with TRBJ2-2; D is unclear. The CDR3 loop spans 15 amino acids. The germline CDR1 and CDR2 sequences are LNHDA and SQIVND (reference sequence). The ends were cut back, 0 bases at V and 7 bases at J, with 12 bases in the middle. CDR3 nucleotides: TGTGCCAGTAGTATAGATCCGTGGCCGGGCGGGGAGCTGTTTTTT. Translating it yields CASSIDPWPGGELFF.

The chain employs TRBV5-4 and TRBJ1-1, with D possibly TRBD1 on 5 matching bases. Trimming removed 3 bases from V and 1 base from J, with 13 bases in between. Germline V lookup: CDR1 SGHNT, CDR2 YYREEE (reference sequence). The CDR3 extends over 15 amino acids. CDR3 nucleotides: TGTGCCAGCAGCTACCCCGGCGGGGGGAACACTGAAGCTTTCTTT. This translates into CASSYPGGGNTEAFF. Drawing the rest from reference TRBV5-4 and TRBJ1-1, the complete variable domain is ETGVTQSPTHLIKTRGQQVTLRCSSQSGHNTVSWYQQALGQGPQFIFQYYREEENGRGNFPPRFSGLQFPNYSSELNVNALELDDSALYLCASSYPGGGNTEAFFGQGTRLTVV.